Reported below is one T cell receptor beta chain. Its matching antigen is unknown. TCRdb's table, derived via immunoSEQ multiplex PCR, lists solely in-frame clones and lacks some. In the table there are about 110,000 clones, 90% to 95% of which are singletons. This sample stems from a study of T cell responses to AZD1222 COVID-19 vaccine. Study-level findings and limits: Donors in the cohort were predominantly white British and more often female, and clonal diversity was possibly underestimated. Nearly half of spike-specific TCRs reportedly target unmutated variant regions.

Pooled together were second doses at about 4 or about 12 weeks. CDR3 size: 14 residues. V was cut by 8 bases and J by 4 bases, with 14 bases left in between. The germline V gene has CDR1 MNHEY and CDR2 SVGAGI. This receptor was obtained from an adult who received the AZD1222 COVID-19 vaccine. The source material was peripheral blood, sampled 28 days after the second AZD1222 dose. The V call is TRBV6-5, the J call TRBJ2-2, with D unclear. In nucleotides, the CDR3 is TGTGCCAGCCAAGGACCCACGCCCACCGGGGAGCTGTTTTTT. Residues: CASQGPTPTGELFF.